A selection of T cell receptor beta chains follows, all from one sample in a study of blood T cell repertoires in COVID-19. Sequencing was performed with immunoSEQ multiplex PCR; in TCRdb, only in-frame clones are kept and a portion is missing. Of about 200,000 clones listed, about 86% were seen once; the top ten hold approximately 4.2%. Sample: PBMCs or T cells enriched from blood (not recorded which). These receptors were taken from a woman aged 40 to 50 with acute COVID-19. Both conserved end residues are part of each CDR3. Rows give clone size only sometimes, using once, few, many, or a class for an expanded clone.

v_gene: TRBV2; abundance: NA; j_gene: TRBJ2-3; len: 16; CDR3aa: CASSLMSGGGTDTQYF
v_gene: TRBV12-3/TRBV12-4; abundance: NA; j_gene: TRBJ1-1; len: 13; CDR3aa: CASRTPGDTEAFF
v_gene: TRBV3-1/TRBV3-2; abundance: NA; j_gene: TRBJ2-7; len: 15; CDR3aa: CASSPRTSGSYEQYF
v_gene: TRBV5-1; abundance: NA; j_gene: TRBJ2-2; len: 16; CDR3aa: CASSSGGSTNTGELFF
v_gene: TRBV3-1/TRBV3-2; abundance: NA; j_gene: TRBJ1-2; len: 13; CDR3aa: CASSQSVRGGYTF
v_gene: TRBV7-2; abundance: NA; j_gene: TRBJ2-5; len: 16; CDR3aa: CASSLDLSGRGETQYF
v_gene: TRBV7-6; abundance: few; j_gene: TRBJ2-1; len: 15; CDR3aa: CASSAQGTSYNEQFF
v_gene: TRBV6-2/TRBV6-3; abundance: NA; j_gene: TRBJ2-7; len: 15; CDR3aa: CASSYLGGTSYEQYF
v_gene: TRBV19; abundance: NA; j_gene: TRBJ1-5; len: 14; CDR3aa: CASSVDRGLQPQHF
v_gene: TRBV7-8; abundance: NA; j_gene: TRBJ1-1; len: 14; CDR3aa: CASSYRQYATEAFF
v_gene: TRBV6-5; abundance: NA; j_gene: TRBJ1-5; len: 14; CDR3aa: CASRVSWGDQPQHF
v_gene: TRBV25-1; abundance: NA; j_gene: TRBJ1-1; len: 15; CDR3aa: CASSDIGGGLTEAFF
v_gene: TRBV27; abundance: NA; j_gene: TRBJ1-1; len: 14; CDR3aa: CASRHLQANTEAFF
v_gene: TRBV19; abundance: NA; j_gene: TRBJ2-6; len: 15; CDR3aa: CASSHRETGANVLTF
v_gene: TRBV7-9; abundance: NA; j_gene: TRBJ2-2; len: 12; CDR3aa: CASGLNTGELFF